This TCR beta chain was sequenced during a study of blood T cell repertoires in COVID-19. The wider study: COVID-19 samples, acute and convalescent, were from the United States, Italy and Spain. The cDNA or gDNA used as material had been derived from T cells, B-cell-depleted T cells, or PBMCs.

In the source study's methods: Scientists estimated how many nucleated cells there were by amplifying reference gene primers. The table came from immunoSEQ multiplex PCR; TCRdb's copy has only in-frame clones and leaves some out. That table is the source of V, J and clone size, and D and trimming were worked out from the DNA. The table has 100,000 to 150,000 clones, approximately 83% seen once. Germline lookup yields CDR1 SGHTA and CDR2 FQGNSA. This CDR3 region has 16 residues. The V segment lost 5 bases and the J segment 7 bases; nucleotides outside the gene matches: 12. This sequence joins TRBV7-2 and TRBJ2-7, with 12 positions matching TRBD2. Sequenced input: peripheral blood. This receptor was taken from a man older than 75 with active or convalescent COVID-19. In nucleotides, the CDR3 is TGTGCCAGCAGCCTTTGGCTAGCGGGGGGGCTGGGGGAGCAGTACTTC. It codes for CASSLWLAGGLGEQYF.